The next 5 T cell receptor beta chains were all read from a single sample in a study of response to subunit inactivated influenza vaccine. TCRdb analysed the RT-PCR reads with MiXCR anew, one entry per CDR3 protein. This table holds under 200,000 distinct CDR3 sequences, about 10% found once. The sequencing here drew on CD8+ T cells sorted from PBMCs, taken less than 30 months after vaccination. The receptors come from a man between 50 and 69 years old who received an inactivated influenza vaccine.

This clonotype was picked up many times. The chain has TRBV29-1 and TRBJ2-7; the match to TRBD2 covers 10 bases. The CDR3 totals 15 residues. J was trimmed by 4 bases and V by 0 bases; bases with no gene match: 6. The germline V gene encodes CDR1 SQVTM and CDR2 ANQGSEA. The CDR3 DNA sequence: TGCAGCGTTGAAGAAAGACTAGCGGGCGGGTACGAGCAGTACTTC. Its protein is CSVEERLAGGYEQYF.

The CDR3 nucleotides read TGTGCCAGCAGCTTTAGAGGGTTGGACAGGGAGTTATACAATGAGCAGTTCTTC. Translated, it gives CASSFRGLDRELYNEQFF. The chain is built from TRBV11-1 and TRBJ2-1, with 8 bases that match TRBD1. Per the germline V gene, CDR1 is SGHAT and CDR2 is FQDESV (reference sequence). The V and J ends lost 3 bases and 4 bases, in that order; junction bases with no gene match: 14. This CDR3 is 18 amino acids long.

CDR3 sequence reads: CASRIHSGRWPDTQYF. CDR3 nucleotide sequence: TGTGCCAGCAGGATCCATAGCGGGAGGTGGCCAGATACGCAGTATTTT. The V call is TRBV12-3 or TRBV12-4, the J call TRBJ2-3, with 10 bases fitting TRBD2. The CDR3 spans 16 residues. V was pared by 6 bases and J by 4 bases, with 10 bases of the junction left unmatched.

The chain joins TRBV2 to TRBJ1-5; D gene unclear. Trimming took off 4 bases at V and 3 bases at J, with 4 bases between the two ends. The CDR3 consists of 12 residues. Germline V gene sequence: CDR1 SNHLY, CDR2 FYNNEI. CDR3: CASSGNNQPQHF. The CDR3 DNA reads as TGTGCCAGCAGTGGCAACAATCAGCCCCAGCATTTT. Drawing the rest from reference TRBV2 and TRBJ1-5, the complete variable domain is EPEVTQTPSHQVTQMGQEVILRCVPISNHLYFYWYRQILGQKVEFLVSFYNNEISEKSEIFDDQFSVERPDGSNFTLKIRSTKLEDSAMYFCASSGNNQPQHFGDGTRLSIL.

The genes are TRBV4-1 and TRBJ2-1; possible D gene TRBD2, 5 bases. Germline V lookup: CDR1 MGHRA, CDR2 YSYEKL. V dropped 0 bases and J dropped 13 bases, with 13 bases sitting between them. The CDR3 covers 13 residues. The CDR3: CASSQDNSRAQFF. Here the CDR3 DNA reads TGCGCCAGCAGCCAAGACAATTCGAGGGCCCAGTTCTTC.